Described below is a single T cell receptor beta chain sequence and its context. The protocol was immunoSEQ multiplex PCR, while the TCRdb copy is restricted to in-frame clones and leaves out a portion. There are more than 140,000 clones in the sample; roughly 80% occur only once, and less than 30% lies in the top ten. The sample comes from a study of cytotoxic CD8 clonotypes in ibrutinib-treated CLL. Study in general: Responses: around 25 partial, 2 complete; after median approximately 67 months, roughly 14 stayed remitted, some 12 progressed. Treatment had run for a median approximately twelve months, range 6 to 36, when response samples were taken. Samples had a mean of about 250,000 productive templates and tens of thousands of productive rearrangements.

This CDR3 contains 15 residues. Trimming removed 5 bases from V and 7 bases from J; junction bases left unmatched: 10. Germline CDR1 and CDR2: LNHNV and YYDKDF (reference sequence). Genomic DNA for TCR beta libraries, 1.5 to 2 micrograms, came from cryopreserved PBMCs. V and J are TRBV15 and TRBJ2-1; 8 bases are a match to TRBD2. Material: PBMCs, obtained after 12 months of ibrutinib treatment. The sequence was obtained from a human donor with chronic lymphocytic leukemia. For the CDR3, the DNA is TGTGCCACCAGCCCACGGGCTAGCGGGCGGAATGAGCAGTTCTTC. Translation: CATSPRASGRNEQFF.